The sequence of this T cell receptor (beta chain) was determined in a study of beta chain features in type 1 diabetes. Per donor, one heparinised blood draw averaged roughly 120 mL. Sorted populations were all over 98% pure. Expressed TCRB transcripts were sequenced because the isolated RNA had all been reverse transcribed beforehand. Sequencing was performed with immunoSEQ multiplex PCR; in TCRdb, only in-frame clones are kept and a portion is missing. The table records 35,000 to 50,000 clones, about 50% of them present only once. Study findings and constraints: In these data, an HLA type influence on TCRB rearrangement remained unresolved. Patients with Type 1 diabetes showed moderately but significantly shorter TCRB CDR3s in all four CD4+ subsets.

This clone was seen only a few times. No antigen is known for it. The length of the CDR3 is 15 residues. V lost 10 bases to trimming and J lost 5 bases, with 21 bases between them. Germline V lookup: CDR1 KGHSH, CDR2 LQKENI. The TCR comes from a woman aged 30 to 39 in good health. The chain is built from TRBV18 and TRBJ2-1, with D perhaps matching TRBD2 (5 bases). Material for sequencing was stem cell memory CD4+ T cells from blood. The CDR3 nucleotides are TGTGCCACTAAGGGTGAGCTAGCAGTACACAATGAGCAGTTCTTC. Translation: CATKGELAVHNEQFF.